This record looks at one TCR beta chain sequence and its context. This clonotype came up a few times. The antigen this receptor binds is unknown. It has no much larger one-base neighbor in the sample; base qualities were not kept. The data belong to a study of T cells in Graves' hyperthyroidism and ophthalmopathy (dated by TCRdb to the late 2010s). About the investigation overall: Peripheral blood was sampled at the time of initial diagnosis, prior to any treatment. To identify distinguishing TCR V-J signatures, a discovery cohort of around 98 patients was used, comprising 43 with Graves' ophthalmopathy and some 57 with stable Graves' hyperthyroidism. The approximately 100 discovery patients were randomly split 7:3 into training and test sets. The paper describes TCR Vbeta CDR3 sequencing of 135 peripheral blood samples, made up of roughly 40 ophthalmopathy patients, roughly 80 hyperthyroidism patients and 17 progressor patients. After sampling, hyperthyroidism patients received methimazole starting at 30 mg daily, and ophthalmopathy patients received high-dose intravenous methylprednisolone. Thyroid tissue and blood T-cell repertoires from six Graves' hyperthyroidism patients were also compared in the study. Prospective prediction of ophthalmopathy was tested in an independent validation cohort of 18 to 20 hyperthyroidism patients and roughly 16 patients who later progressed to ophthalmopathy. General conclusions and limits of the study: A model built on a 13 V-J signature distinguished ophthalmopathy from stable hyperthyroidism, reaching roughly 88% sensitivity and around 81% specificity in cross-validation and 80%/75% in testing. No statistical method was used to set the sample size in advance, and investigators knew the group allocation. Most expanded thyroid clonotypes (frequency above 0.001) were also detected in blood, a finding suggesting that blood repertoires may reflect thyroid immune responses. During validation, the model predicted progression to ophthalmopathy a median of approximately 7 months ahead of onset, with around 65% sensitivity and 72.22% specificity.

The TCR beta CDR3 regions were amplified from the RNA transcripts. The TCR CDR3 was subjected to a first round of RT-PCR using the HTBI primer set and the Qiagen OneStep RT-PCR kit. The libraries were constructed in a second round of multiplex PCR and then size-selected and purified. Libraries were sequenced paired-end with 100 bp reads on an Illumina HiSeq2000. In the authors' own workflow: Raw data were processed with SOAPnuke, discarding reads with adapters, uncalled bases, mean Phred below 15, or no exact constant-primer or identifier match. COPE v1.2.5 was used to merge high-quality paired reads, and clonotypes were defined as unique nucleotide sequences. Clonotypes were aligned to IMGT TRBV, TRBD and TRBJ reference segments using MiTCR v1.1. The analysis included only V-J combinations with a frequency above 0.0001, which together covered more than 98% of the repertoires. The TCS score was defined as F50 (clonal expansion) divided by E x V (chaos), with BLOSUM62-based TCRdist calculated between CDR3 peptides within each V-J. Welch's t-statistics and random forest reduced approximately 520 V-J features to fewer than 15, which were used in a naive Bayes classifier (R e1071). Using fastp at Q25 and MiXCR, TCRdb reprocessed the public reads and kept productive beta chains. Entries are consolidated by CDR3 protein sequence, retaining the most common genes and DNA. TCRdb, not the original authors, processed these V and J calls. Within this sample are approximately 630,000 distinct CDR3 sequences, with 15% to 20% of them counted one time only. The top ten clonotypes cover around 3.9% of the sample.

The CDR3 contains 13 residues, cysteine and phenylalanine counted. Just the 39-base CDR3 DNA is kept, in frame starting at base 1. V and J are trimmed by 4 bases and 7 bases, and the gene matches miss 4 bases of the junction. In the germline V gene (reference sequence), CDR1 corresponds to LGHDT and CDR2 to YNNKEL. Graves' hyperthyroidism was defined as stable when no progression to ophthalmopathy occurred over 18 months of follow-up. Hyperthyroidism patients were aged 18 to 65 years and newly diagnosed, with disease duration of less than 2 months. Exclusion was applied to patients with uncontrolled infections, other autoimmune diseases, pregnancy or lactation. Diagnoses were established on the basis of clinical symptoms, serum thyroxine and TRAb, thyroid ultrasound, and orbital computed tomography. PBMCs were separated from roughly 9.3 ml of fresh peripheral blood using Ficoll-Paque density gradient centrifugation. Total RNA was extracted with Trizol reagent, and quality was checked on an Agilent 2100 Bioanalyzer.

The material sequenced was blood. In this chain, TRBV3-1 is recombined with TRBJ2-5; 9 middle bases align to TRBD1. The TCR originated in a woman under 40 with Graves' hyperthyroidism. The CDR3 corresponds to CASSRDREGTQYF. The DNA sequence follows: TGTGCCAGCAGCCGGGACAGGGAGGGGACCCAGTACTTC.